The 22 T cell receptor beta chains below all came from one sample that was sequenced in a study of T cells expressing NK-cell markers. One entry per CDR3 protein, without DNA, is what TCRdb gives after re-calling the 5' RACE reads. This table lists approximately 150,000 distinct CDR3 sequences. The sample consisted of blood T cells: a sorted CD56 or NKG2C T cell subset, CD4+ or CD8+ T cells, or bulk PBMC T cells (not recorded which). These receptors came from a man aged 18-30 years in good health.

This rearrangement joins TRBV3-1 to TRBJ1-3. This CDR3 spans 16 amino acids. Germline V gene data show CDR1 as LGHDT and CDR2 as YNNKEL (reference sequence). CDR3 sequence: CASSQDPPRSGNTIYF.

The rearrangement links TRBV27 to TRBJ2-3; TCRdb gives TRBD2 as the D gene, but with no DNA this cannot be confirmed. Germline V gene lookup returns CDR1 MNHEY and CDR2 SMNVEV (reference sequence). The CDR3 has 13 residues. The CDR3 loop reads CASSLRAGDTQYF.

The genes are TRBV4-1 and TRBJ2-1. CDR1 MGHRA and CDR2 YSYEKL come from the germline V gene. This CDR3 region has 14 residues. The CDR3 sequence: CASSQSESYNEQFF.

V and J are TRBV12-3 or TRBV12-4 and TRBJ1-5. This CDR3 contains 15 residues. The CDR3 sequence: CASSLGGDGRQPQHF.

This chain links TRBV14 with TRBJ1-1; TCRdb's D call, TRBD1, is unchecked because there is no DNA. Germline values: CDR1 SGHDN, CDR2 FVKESK. The CDR3 loop spans 15 amino acids. CDR3 residues: CASSQGRDRAPEAFF.

The V call is TRBV20-1, the J call TRBJ2-3; TCRdb selects TRBD2, and the lack of DNA leaves this call unchecked. CDR3 length: 15 amino acids. Germline V gene data show CDR1 as DFQATT and CDR2 as SNEGSKA (reference sequence). The CDR3 sequence is CSARGLLAGEDTQYF.

The J gene is TRBJ2-1, the V gene TRBV10-3. CDR3 length: 15 residues. CDR1 is ENHRY and CDR2 is SYGVKD in the germline V gene. This CDR3 reads CAISEGRGFGNEQFF.

The rearrangement links TRBV14 to TRBJ2-1. There are 16 residues in the CDR3. Germline V gives CDR1 SGHDN, CDR2 FVKESK. CDR3 sequence reads: CASSQEGTVPYNEQFF. The whole variable domain, filled in from reference TRBV14 and TRBJ2-1, reads EAGVTQFPSHSVIEKGQTVTLRCDPISGHDNLYWYRRVMGKEIKFLLHFVKESKQDESGMPNNRFLAERTGGTYSTLKVQPAELEDSGVYFCASSQEGTVPYNEQFFGPGTRLTVL.

The rearrangement joins TRBV11-2 to TRBJ2-1; TCRdb designates TRBD1, a call that cannot be tested without DNA. Looked up from germline, CDR1 is SGHAT and CDR2 is FQNNGV. This CDR3 has 16 residues. CDR3 loop: CASSSTGALPYNEQFF.

The chain is built from TRBV5-1 and TRBJ1-2; checking the TCRdb D call of TRBD1 is not possible without DNA. This CDR3 has 15 amino acids. Per germline, CDR1 SGHRS and CDR2 YFSETQ. The CDR3 is CASSLVEGPNYGYTF.

This sequence joins TRBV5-1 and TRBJ2-7; the TRBD1 assignment by TCRdb is unverifiable without DNA. The CDR3 is 15 amino acids. From germline, CDR1 is SGHRS and CDR2 YFSETQ. CDR3: CASSLSGGDFYEQYF.

This chain connects TRBV7-2 to TRBJ2-3. CDR3 length: 12 amino acids. Germline V gene lookup returns CDR1 SGHTA and CDR2 FQGNSA. The CDR3 spells CASSEGTDTQYF.

This chain links TRBV7-9 with TRBJ1-5. Germline CDR1 reads SEHNR; CDR2 reads FQNEAQ (reference sequence). This CDR3 is 14 amino acids long. The CDR3 loop reads CASSLSDSNQPQHF.

This rearrangement joins TRBV12-3 or TRBV12-4 to TRBJ2-1. This CDR3 spans 15 amino acids. CDR3 loop: CASSFGRSSYNEQFF.

The V and J genes are TRBV4-3 and TRBJ2-3; TCRdb's assignment of TRBD2 cannot be checked, as there is no DNA. CDR1 is LGHNA and CDR2 is YSLEER in the germline V gene. This CDR3 spans 17 amino acids. This CDR3 is CASSLRSGGLGGDTQYF.

V usage is TRBV29-1 and J usage is TRBJ2-3; the TCRdb call, TRBD1, lacks DNA for checking. CDR3 size: 16 residues. The germline V gene encodes CDR1 SQVTM and CDR2 ANQGSEA. The CDR3 reads CSPVVGDTKGTDTQYF.

The rearrangement links TRBV14 to TRBJ2-3; TCRdb calls TRBD1, which cannot be checked without DNA. The germline V gene encodes CDR1 SGHDN and CDR2 FVKESK. The CDR3 has 15 amino acids. This chain's CDR3 is CASRPTGGPTDTQYF. The entire variable domain, with the rest obtained from reference TRBV14 and TRBJ2-3, is as follows: EAGVTQFPSHSVIEKGQTVTLRCDPISGHDNLYWYRRVMGKEIKFLLHFVKESKQDESGMPNNRFLAERTGGTYSTLKVQPAELEDSGVYFCASRPTGGPTDTQYFGPGTRLTVL.

V gene TRBV6-2 or TRBV6-3 combines with J gene TRBJ2-1. The germline V gene has CDR1 MNHEY and CDR2 SVGEGT. This CDR3 has 12 residues. The CDR3 protein is CASSLDRSEQFF.

CDR3 residues: CASSAYGTSGSYEQYF. The rearrangement links TRBV5-1 to TRBJ2-7; TCRdb's assignment of TRBD2 cannot be checked, as there is no DNA. The CDR3 consists of 16 residues. Per the germline V gene, CDR1 is SGHRS and CDR2 is YFSETQ.

The chain recombines TRBV5-5 with TRBJ2-1. Germline CDR1 SGHKS, CDR2 YYEKEE (reference sequence). The CDR3 has 16 residues. CDR3 protein: CASSLQTPSSYNEQFF.

This chain joins TRBV28 and TRBJ2-7; there is no DNA to check the TCRdb D call of TRBD1. The germline CDR1 and CDR2 sequences are MDHEN and SYDVKM. The CDR3 consists of 13 residues. The CDR3: CASIGDRGYEQYF.

The chain has TRBV5-4 and TRBJ1-4; checking the TCRdb D call of TRBD1 is not possible without DNA. The CDR3 is made up of 14 amino acids. Per germline, CDR1 SGHNT and CDR2 YYREEE (reference sequence). CDR3 amino acids: CASSHQGDGGKLFF.